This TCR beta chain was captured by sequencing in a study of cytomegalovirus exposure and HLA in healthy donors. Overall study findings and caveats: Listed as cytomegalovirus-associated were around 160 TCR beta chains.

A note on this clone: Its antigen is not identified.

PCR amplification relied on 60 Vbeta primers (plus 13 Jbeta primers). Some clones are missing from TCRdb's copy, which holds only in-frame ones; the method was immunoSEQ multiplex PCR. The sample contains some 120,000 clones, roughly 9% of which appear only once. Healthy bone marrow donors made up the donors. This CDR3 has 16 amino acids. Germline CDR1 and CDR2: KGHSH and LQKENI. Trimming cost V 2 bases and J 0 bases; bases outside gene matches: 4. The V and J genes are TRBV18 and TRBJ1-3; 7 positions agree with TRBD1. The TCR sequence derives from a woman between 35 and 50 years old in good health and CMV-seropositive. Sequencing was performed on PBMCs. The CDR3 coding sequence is TGTGCCAGCTCACCAAGACGACAGGGCTCTGGAAACACCATATATTTT. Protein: CASSPRRQGSGNTIYF.